The 32 T cell receptor beta chains presented below share a single source sample, sequenced in a study of blood T cell repertoires in COVID-19. Measured with immunoSEQ multiplex PCR; TCRdb has only the in-frame clones, and not every one. The profile shows 29,000 or so clones, roughly nine tenths of them singletons. Sequenced input: peripheral blood. Receptors originate from a human donor in a cohort sampled during active COVID-19.

The chain employs TRBV5-1 and TRBJ2-2; D gene uncertain. Germline CDR1 SGHRS, CDR2 YFSETQ. The V and J ends lost 0 bases and 0 bases respectively, with 15 bases between them. The CDR3 is made up of 18 amino acids. DNA of the CDR3: TGCGCCAGCAGCTTGGCAACGGCAGGCCCATCGAACACCGGGGAGCTGTTTTTT. It encodes CASSLATAGPSNTGELFF.

This clone was detected only once. CDR3 DNA sequence: TGTGCCAGCAGTTACTATGGGAGGAGGGAGACCCAGTACTTC. The encoded protein is CASSYYGRRETQYF. This chain uses TRBV6-5 with TRBJ2-5; perhaps TRBD2 as D (6 bases). Germline V lookup: CDR1 MNHEY, CDR2 SVGAGI. Trimming took 1 base from V and 5 from J, leaving 11 bases between them. The CDR3 is 14 residues long.

The DNA for the CDR3 is TGCGCCAGCAGCTTGCCGGGACAGGGTCCCGGGGAGCTGTTTTTT. The encoded protein is CASSLPGQGPGELFF. The chain has TRBV5-1 and TRBJ2-2; 9 nucleotides agree with TRBD1. The length of the CDR3 is 15 residues. V shed 1 base and J 6 bases; nucleotides not matched to a gene: 4. CDR1 SGHRS and CDR2 YFSETQ come from the germline V gene.

This clone showed up just once. V gene TRBV6-6 combines with J gene TRBJ2-1, with D possibly being TRBD1 (5 bases). CDR1 is MNHNY, CDR2 SVGAGI, per germline (reference sequence). Deletions cut 0 bases from V and 10 bases from J, with 16 bases between. This CDR3 has 15 residues. The CDR3 sequence: CASSYSGAGQYEQFF. The CDR3 nucleotides read TGTGCCAGCAGTTACTCAGGGGCAGGGCAGTACGAGCAGTTCTTC.

The CDR3 coding sequence is TGTGCCAGCAGCTTCTACTCTGGGGCCAACGTCCTGACTTTC. Its translation: CASSFYSGANVLTF. V and J are TRBV7-2 and TRBJ2-6; D gene uncertain. This CDR3 has 14 amino acids. Trimming cost V 3 bases and J 0 bases, with 3 bases left between them. From germline, CDR1 is SGHTA and CDR2 FQGNSA. The complete variable domain, with remaining parts taken from reference TRBV7-2 and TRBJ2-6, reads GAGVSQSPSNKVTEKGKDVELRCDPISGHTALYWYRQSLGQGLEFLIYFQGNSAPDKSGLPSDRFSAERTGGSVSTLTIQRTQQEDSAVYLCASSFYSGANVLTFGAGSRLTVL.

The chain combines TRBV27 with TRBJ2-1; TRBD2 matches at 10 bases. The CDR3 consists of 16 residues. V was clipped by 5 bases and J by 7 bases; unmatched bases: 11. The germline V gene has CDR1 MNHEY and CDR2 SMNVEV (reference sequence). CDR3 in DNA: TGTGCCAGCAGTAGGGGATTCGGACTAGCGGATAATGAGCAGTTCTTC. It is translated as CASSRGFGLADNEQFF.

This chain uses TRBV12-3 or TRBV12-4 with TRBJ1-1, with D possibly matching TRBD1 (5 bases). This CDR3 region has 13 residues. V was cut by 2 bases and J by 5 bases, with 9 bases left in between. As DNA, the CDR3 is TGTGCCAGCAGTTTAAATCGGGGGACTGAAGCTTTCTTT. Translated: CASSLNRGTEAFF.

This clone was seen a few times. J is TRBJ2-1 and V is TRBV29-1; D remains unclear. CDR1 SQVTM and CDR2 ANQGSEA come from the germline V gene. There are 14 residues in the CDR3. V dropped 6 bases and J dropped 4 bases, with 16 bases sitting between them. CDR3 sequence: CSVARIKRYNEQFF. The CDR3 nucleotides are TGCAGCGTCGCGAGAATTAAAAGATACAATGAGCAGTTCTTC.

V usage is TRBV19 and J usage is TRBJ1-1; D is perhaps TRBD1 (5 bases). The V gene's germline CDR1 is LNHDA and CDR2 SQIVND (reference sequence). The CDR3 contains 13 residues. V shed 4 bases and J shed 4 bases, with 10 bases lying between them. The DNA of the CDR3 is TGTGCCAGTAGTAGTCACAGGAGCACTGAAGCTTTCTTT. Protein sequence: CASSSHRSTEAFF.

The chain is built from TRBV5-5 and TRBJ2-5, with a possible D match to TRBD1 (5 bases). With 0 bases removed from V and 1 base from J, the gap between germline ends came to 7 bases. This CDR3 spans 14 amino acids. The germline gives CDR1 SGHKS, CDR2 YYEKEE (reference sequence). Written as DNA, the CDR3 is TGTGCCAGCAGCTTGGTGCAGGGCCAAGAGACCCAGTACTTC. Protein sequence: CASSLVQGQETQYF.

DNA for the CDR3: TGTGCCTGGAGTTTAGCGGGGGGCTACGAGCAGTACTTC. This sequence encodes CAWSLAGGYEQYF. V is TRBV30 and J is TRBJ2-7; 10 bases match TRBD2. Trimming removed 2 bases from V and 3 bases from J; junction bases left unmatched: 1. This CDR3 has 13 amino acids. Germline CDR1 is GTSNPN and CDR2 is SVGIG (reference sequence). Filled out from reference TRBV30 and TRBJ2-7, the complete variable domain reads SQTIHQWPATLVQPVGSPLSLECTVEGTSNPNLYWYRQAAGRGLQLLFYSVGIGQISSEVPQNLSASRPQDRQFILSSKKLLLSDSGFYLCAWSLAGGYEQYFGPGTRLTVT.

V is TRBV27 and J is TRBJ2-7; D remains ambiguous. V lost 2 bases and J lost 1, with 6 bases in between. There are 13 residues in the CDR3. The germline gives CDR1 MNHEY, CDR2 SMNVEV (reference sequence). The CDR3 reads CASSLEVSYEQYF. In nucleotides, the CDR3 is TGTGCCAGCAGTTTAGAGGTTTCCTACGAGCAGTACTTC.

The rearrangement links TRBV3-1 (or the pseudogene TRBV3-2) to TRBJ2-1; tentatively, D is TRBD1 (6 bases). The germline V gene encodes CDR1 LGHDT and CDR2 YNNKEL (reference sequence). Between the trimmed V and J ends, which lost 0 bases and 9 bases, there was a span of 18 bases. CDR3 size: 16 residues. The CDR3 DNA reads as TGTGCCAGCAGCCAAGATCTACCGGGACAAGGGAGTGAGCAGTTCTTC. Protein product: CASSQDLPGQGSEQFF.

The chain uses TRBV11-2 and TRBJ2-2; D gene uncertain. The CDR3 totals 15 residues. V shed 2 bases and J shed 1 base, with 8 bases lying between them. Germline loops: CDR1 SGHAT, CDR2 FQNNGV. This chain's CDR3 is CASSLSHRNTGELFF. CDR3 coding DNA: TGTGCCAGCAGCTTAAGCCACAGGAACACCGGGGAGCTGTTTTTT. The whole variable domain, remainder taken from reference TRBV11-2 and TRBJ2-2, is EAGVAQSPRYKIIEKRQSVAFWCNPISGHATLYWYQQILGQGPKLLIQFQNNGVVDDSQLPKDRFSAERLKGVDSTLKIQPAKLEDSAVYLCASSLSHRNTGELFFGEGSRLTVL.

This chain links TRBV9 with TRBJ2-1; 8 positions agree with TRBD2. In germline, CDR1 is SGDLS, CDR2 YYNGEE. V was pared by 0 bases and J by 3 bases, with 2 bases of the junction left unmatched. The CDR3 runs to 15 residues. Written as DNA, the CDR3 is TGTGCCAGCAGCGTAGCCGGGGGGGTCTACAATGAGCAGTTCTTC. Translated, it gives CASSVAGGVYNEQFF.

The V and J genes are TRBV6-4 and TRBJ2-3; D perhaps matches TRBD2 (5 bases). This CDR3 spans 14 amino acids. The germline V gene has CDR1 MRHNA and CDR2 SNTAGT. V gave up 6 bases and J gave up 6 bases, with 16 bases separating them. CDR3 nucleotides: TGTGCCAGCAGCCGGACTCCCTTGGGTGATACGCAGTATTTT. Translation: CASSRTPLGDTQYF.

The chain has TRBV5-1 and TRBJ2-7; 13 nucleotides align to TRBD2. J gave up 4 bases and V 5 bases, and 3 bases lay outside the gene matches. The CDR3 has 14 amino acids. Germline CDR1 and CDR2: SGHRS and YFSETQ. CDR3 nucleotide sequence: TGCGCCAGCAGGGAGGGACTAGCGGGGTACGAGCAGTACTTC. As protein: CASREGLAGYEQYF.

The chain has TRBV7-8 and TRBJ1-3, with 8 positions matching TRBD1. This CDR3 spans 17 amino acids. Trimming took 5 bases from V and 0 from J; bases not matched to a gene: 9. Germline CDR1 is SGHVS and CDR2 is FQNEAQ. This CDR3 is CASSPPGDRPSGNTIYF. The CDR3 coding sequence is TGTGCCAGCAGCCCGCCCGGGGACAGGCCCTCTGGAAACACCATATATTTT.

The gene calls are TRBV4-2 and TRBJ1-1, with TRBD1 matching 12 bases. After removal of 0 bases from V and 6 bases from J, the junction contained 8 bases not matched to a gene. From germline, CDR1 is LGHNA and CDR2 YNFKEQ. The CDR3 totals 17 residues. CDR3 coding DNA: TGTGCCAGCAGCCAAGATGGGGGACAGGGGGCTTGGGCTGAAGCTTTCTTT. This translates into CASSQDGGQGAWAEAFF.

The chain uses TRBV12-5 and TRBJ1-4; D call uncertain. CDR1 is LGHNT, CDR2 FRNRAP, per germline. The CDR3 has 14 amino acids. Trimming shortened V by 5 bases and J by 3 bases, and 10 bases separated the two germline ends. CDR3 nucleotides: TGTGCTAGTGGTCTCCGGGATTCTAATGAAAAACTGTTTTTT. This gives the protein CASGLRDSNEKLFF.

The chain combines TRBV12-3 or TRBV12-4 with TRBJ2-3, with TRBD2 as a possible D gene (5 bases). The CDR3 length is 13 residues. The ends were cut back, 1 base at V and 5 bases at J, with 7 bases in the middle. CDR3 DNA sequence: TGTGCCAGCAGTTTAGGGGGAGTAGATACGCAGTATTTT. This sequence encodes CASSLGGVDTQYF.

The chain carries TRBV27 and TRBJ2-7, with TRBD1 matching 7 bases. V was clipped by 5 bases and J by 3 bases; unmatched bases: 4. This CDR3 contains 13 residues. Germline V CDR1 and CDR2: MNHEY, SMNVEV (reference sequence). CDR3 region: CASSDRDSYEQYF. In DNA, the CDR3 is TGTGCCAGCAGTGACCGGGACAGCTACGAGCAGTACTTC.

The chain uses TRBV5-1 and TRBJ1-5, with a possible D match to TRBD1 (6 bases). Per the germline V gene, CDR1 is SGHRS and CDR2 is YFSETQ. The CDR3 runs 14 residues. Trimming cost V 3 bases and J 9 bases, with 16 bases left between them. The DNA for the CDR3 is TGCGCCAGCAGCTCCGGGACACCAGAGGGGCCCCAGCATTTT. Its protein is CASSSGTPEGPQHF.

V gene TRBV3-1 (or the pseudogene TRBV3-2) combines with J gene TRBJ1-6; D is uncertain. Looked up from germline, CDR1 is LGHDT and CDR2 is YNNKEL (reference sequence). This CDR3 contains 13 residues. With 2 bases removed from V and 6 bases from J, the gap between germline ends came to 5 bases. The CDR3 DNA reads TGTGCCAGCAGCCAAACAGCTAATTCACCCCTCCACTTT. It is translated as CASSQTANSPLHF.

The rearrangement joins TRBV7-3 to TRBJ2-5, with 10 bases matching TRBD1. The better agreement between TRBJ2-7 and the DNA end casts doubt on the J call. Germline assignment: CDR1 SGHTA and CDR2 FQGTGA. The CDR3 is made up of 15 amino acids. The CDR3 bases are TGTGCCAGCAGCTTAGGGACAGGGGAGGGTTACGAGCAGTACTTC. This translates into CASSLGTGEGYEQYF.

The sample holds a few counts of this clone. The chain joins TRBV5-1 to TRBJ1-4; TRBD1 might be the D (6 bases). Per germline, CDR1 SGHRS and CDR2 YFSETQ. Deletions cut 4 bases from V and 5 bases from J, with 15 bases between. This CDR3 contains 15 residues. The CDR3 region has the DNA TGCGCCAGCAGCCCCCAGGGACACCCAAATGAAAAACTGTTTTTT. It encodes CASSPQGHPNEKLFF.

The chain recombines TRBV7-6 with TRBJ1-5; D is possibly TRBD1 (5 bases). Trimming removed 5 bases at V and 7 bases at J, with 15 bases between. In germline, CDR1 is SGHVS, CDR2 FNYEAQ. This CDR3 region has 14 residues. The DNA for the CDR3 is TGTGCCAGCAGCCCGGGAGGTGGGGGGCAGCCCCAGCATTTT. The encoded protein is CASSPGGGGQPQHF.

The J gene is TRBJ2-5, the V gene TRBV18; D perhaps matches TRBD2 (5 bases). Trimming took 7 bases from V and 4 from J, leaving 16 bases between them. This CDR3 is built from 14 residues. In germline, CDR1 is KGHSH, CDR2 LQKENI. As DNA, the CDR3 is TGTGCCAGCTTGCCGGGGTTCGGATCAGAGACCCAGTACTTC. Translated, it gives CASLPGFGSETQYF.

This clone appeared once. The chain is built from TRBV6-4 and TRBJ2-3; TRBD1 matches 10 bases. CDR3 length: 13 residues. Trimming cost V 8 bases and J 3 bases; bases outside gene matches: 2. In germline, CDR1 is MRHNA, CDR2 SNTAGT. The CDR3 DNA sequence: TGTGCCAGCGGACAGGGGGAGACAGATACGCAGTATTTT. Its protein product is CASGQGETDTQYF.

This clone was detected a few times. This rearrangement joins TRBV27 to TRBJ1-1, with D uncertain. The V gene lost 6 bases and the J gene lost 4 bases, with 15 bases spanning the gap. Per germline, CDR1 MNHEY and CDR2 SMNVEV (reference sequence). The CDR3 is 14 residues long. CDR3 sequence reads: CASRGWGELTEAFF. Here the CDR3 DNA reads TGTGCCAGCAGGGGATGGGGAGAACTCACTGAAGCTTTCTTT.

J is TRBJ1-2 and V is TRBV4-3, with 7 bases that match TRBD1. V gave up 4 bases and J gave up 8 bases; unmatched junction bases: 7. The CDR3 is made up of 13 amino acids. Germline V gene sequence: CDR1 LGHNA, CDR2 YSLEER. The CDR3 reads CASSPDRVQGYTF. CDR3 DNA: TGCGCCAGCAGCCCTGACAGGGTCCAGGGCTACACCTTC.

V gene TRBV30 combines with J gene TRBJ2-7, with 8 bases identical to TRBD1. This CDR3 comprises 18 residues. Germline CDR1 is GTSNPN and CDR2 is SVGIG (reference sequence). Trimming at V came to 2 bases and at J to 1 base, leaving 16 bases not matched to a gene. CDR3 DNA sequence: TGTGCCTGGAGTTCCGAAATGAAGTGGGACAGGAGTTCCTACGAGCAGTACTTC. Its protein product is CAWSSEMKWDRSSYEQYF.